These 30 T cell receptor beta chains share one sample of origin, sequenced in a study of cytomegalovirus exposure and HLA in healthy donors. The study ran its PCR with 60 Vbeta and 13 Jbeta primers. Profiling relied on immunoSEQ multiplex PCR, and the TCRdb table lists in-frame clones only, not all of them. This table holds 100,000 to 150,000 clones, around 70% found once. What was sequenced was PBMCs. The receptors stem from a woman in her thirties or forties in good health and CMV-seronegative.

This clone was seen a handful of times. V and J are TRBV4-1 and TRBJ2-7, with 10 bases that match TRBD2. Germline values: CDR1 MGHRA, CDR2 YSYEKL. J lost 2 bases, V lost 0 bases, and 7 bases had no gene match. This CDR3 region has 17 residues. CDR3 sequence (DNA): TGCGCCAGCAGCCAAGATTCCCTAGCGGGAGTTCCCTACGAGCAGTACTTC. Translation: CASSQDSLAGVPYEQYF.

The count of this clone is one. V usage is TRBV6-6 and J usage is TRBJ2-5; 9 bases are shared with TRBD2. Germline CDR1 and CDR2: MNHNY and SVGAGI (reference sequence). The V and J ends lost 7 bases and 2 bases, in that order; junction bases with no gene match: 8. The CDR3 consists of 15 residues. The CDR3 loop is CASNLAGEGQETQYF. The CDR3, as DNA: TGTGCCAGCAACTTAGCGGGGGAGGGTCAAGAGACCCAGTACTTC.

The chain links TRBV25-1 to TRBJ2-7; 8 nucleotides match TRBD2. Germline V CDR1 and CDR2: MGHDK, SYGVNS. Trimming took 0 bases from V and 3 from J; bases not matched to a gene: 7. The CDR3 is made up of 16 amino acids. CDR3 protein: CASSEYAGGRIYEQYF. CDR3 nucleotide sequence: TGTGCCAGCAGTGAATACGCGGGGGGCCGGATCTACGAGCAGTACTTC.

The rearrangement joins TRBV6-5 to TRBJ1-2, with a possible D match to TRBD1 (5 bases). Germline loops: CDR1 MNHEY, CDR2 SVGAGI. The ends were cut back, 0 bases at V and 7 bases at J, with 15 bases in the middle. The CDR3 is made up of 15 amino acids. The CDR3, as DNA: TGTGCCAGCAGTTACTCCGCGCGCCTGACAGTTGGCTACACCTTC. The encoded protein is CASSYSARLTVGYTF.

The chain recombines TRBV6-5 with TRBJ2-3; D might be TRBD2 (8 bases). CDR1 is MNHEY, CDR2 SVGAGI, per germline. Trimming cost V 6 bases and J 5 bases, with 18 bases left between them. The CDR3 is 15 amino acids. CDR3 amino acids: CASRGGGRTGDTQYF. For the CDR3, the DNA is TGTGCCAGCAGGGGAGGCGGGAGGACAGGAGATACGCAGTATTTT.

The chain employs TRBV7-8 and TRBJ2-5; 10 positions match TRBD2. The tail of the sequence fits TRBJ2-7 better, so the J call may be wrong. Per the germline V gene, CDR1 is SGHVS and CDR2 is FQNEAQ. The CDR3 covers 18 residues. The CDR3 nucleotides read TGTGCCAGCAGCTTAGGGCTAGCGGGAGTGTGGCCTCCCTACGAGCAGTACTTC. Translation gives CASSLGLAGVWPPYEQYF.

CDR3 in DNA: TGCGCCAGCAGCCAAGCCCCACTAGCGGCCTTTAAGGGTGAGCAGTTCTTC. This translates into CASSQAPLAAFKGEQFF. The chain links TRBV4-1 to TRBJ2-1, with 8 nucleotides matching TRBD2. The trim removed 1 base at V and 9 bases at J, leaving 14 bases unmatched. There are 17 residues in the CDR3. CDR1 is MGHRA, CDR2 YSYEKL, per germline.

In DNA, the CDR3 is TGTGCCAGCAGCGGCGGCAGCTTAGTAGATACGCAGTATTTT. Protein sequence: CASSGGSLVDTQYF. The chain combines TRBV28 with TRBJ2-3; the D is unclear. The germline V gene has CDR1 MDHEN and CDR2 SYDVKM. The V and J ends lost 6 bases and 5 bases respectively, with 15 bases between them. The CDR3 runs 14 residues.

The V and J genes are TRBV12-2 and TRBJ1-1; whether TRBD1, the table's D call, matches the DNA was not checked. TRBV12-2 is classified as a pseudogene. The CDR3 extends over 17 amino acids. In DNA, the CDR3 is TGTGCAAGTCGCTTAGCAGACAGGACTCGTATGAACACTGAAGCTTTCTTT. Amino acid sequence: CASRLADRTRMNTEAFF.

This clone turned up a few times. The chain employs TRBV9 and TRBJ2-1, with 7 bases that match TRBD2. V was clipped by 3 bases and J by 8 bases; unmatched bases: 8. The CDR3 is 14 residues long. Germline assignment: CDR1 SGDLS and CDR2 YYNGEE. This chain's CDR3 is CASSAPSGRDEQFF. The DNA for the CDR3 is TGTGCCAGCAGCGCCCCTAGCGGAAGGGATGAGCAGTTCTTC.

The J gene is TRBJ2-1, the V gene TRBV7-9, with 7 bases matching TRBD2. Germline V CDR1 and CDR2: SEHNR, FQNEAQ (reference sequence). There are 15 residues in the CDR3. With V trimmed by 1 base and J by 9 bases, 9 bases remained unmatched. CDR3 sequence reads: CASSLGLAGVLEQFF. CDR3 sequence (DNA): TGTGCCAGCAGCTTAGGGCTGGCGGGGGTTCTTGAGCAGTTCTTC.

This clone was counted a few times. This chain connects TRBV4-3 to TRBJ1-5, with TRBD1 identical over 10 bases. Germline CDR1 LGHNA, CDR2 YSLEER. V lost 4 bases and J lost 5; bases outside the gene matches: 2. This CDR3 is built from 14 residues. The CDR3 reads CASSRDRGYQPQHF. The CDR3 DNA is TGCGCCAGCAGCCGGGACAGGGGCTATCAGCCCCAGCATTTT.

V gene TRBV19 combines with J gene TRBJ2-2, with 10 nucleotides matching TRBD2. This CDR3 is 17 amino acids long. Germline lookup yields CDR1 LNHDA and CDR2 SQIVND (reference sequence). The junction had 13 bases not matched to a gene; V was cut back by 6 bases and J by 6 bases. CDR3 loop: CASSAWRSGGIPGELFF. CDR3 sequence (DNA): TGTGCCAGTAGCGCGTGGCGTAGCGGGGGGATCCCCGGGGAGCTGTTTTTT. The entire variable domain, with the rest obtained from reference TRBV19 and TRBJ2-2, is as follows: DGGITQSPKYLFRKEGQNVTLSCEQNLNHDAMYWYRQDPGQGLRLIYYSQIVNDFQKGDIAEGYSVSREKKESFPLTVTSAQKNPTAFYLCASSAWRSGGIPGELFFGEGSRLTVL.

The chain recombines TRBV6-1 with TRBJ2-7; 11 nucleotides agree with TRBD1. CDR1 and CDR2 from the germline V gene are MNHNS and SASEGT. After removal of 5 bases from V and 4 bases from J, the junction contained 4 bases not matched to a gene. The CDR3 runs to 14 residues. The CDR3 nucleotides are TGTGCCAGCAGTAGGACAGGGGGCACGTACGAGCAGTACTTC. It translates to CASSRTGGTYEQYF.

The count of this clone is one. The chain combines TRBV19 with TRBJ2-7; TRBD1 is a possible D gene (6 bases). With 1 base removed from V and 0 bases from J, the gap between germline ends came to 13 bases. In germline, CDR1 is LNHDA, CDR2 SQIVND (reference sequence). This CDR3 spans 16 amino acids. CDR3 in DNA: TGTGCCAGTAGTATAGGGATGGGGGCGGGCTCCTACGAGCAGTACTTC. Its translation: CASSIGMGAGSYEQYF.

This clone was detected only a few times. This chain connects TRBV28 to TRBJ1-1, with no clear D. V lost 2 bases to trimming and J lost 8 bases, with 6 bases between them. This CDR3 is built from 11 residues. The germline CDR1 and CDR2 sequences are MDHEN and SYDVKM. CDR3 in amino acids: CASSLNSEAFF. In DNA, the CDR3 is TGTGCCAGCAGTTTAAATTCGGAAGCTTTCTTT.

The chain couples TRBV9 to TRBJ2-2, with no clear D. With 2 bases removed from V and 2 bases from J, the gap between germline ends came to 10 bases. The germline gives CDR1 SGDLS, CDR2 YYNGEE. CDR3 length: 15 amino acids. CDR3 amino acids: CASSVRGDNTGELFF. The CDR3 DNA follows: TGTGCCAGCAGCGTTCGAGGCGATAACACCGGGGAGCTGTTTTTT.

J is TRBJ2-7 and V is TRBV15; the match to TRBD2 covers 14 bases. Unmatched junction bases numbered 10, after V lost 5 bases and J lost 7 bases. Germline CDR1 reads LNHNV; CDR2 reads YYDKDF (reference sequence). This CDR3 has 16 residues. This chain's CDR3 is CATSGWLGLAGVEQYF. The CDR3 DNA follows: TGTGCCACCAGCGGATGGCTGGGACTAGCGGGAGTTGAGCAGTACTTC.

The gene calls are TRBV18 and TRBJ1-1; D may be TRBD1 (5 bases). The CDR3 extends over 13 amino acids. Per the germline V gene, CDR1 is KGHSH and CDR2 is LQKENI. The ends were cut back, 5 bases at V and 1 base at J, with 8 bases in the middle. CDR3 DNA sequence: TGTGCCAGCTCATCGGACAAGAACACTGAAGCTTTCTTT. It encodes CASSSDKNTEAFF.

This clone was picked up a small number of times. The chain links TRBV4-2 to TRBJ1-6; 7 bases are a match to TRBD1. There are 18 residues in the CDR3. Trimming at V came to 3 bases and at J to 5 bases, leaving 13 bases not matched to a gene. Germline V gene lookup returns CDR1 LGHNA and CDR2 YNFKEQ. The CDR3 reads CASSHEGQDSLNNSPLHF. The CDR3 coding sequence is TGTGCCAGCAGCCACGAAGGACAGGACAGCTTAAATAATTCACCCCTCCACTTT.

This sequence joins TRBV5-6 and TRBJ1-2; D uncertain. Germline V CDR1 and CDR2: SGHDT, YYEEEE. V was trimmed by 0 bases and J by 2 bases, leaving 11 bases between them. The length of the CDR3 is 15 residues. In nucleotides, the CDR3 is TGTGCCAGCAGCTTGGTTACCGCGCCGAACTATGGCTACACCTTC. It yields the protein CASSLVTAPNYGYTF.

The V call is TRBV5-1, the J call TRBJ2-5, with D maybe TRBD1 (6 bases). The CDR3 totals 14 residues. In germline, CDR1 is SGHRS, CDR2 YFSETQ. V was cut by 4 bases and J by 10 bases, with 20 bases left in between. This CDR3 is CASSLGQISGDQYF. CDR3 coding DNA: TGCGCCAGCAGCCTTGGACAGATTTCGGGCGACCAGTACTTC.

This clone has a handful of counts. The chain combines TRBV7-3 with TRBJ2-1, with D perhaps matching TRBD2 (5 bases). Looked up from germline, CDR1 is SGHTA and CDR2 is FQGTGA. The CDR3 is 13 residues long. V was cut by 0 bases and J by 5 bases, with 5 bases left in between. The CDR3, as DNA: TGTGCCAGCAGCTTAACTAGCGACAATGAGCAGTTCTTC. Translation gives CASSLTSDNEQFF.

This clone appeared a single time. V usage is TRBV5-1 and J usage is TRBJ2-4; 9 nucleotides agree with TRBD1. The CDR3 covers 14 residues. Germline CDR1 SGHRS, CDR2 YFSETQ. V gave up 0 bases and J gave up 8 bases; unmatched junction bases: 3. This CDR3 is CASSLGQGVDIQYF. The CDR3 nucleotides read TGCGCCAGCAGCTTGGGACAGGGGGTGGACATTCAGTACTTC.

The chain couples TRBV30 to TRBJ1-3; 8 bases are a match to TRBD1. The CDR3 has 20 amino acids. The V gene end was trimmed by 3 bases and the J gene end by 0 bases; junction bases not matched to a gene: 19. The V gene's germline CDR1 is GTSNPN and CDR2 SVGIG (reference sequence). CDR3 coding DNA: TGTGCCTGGAGAGTATACGCCGGGACAGGTTTCTCCATCTCTGGAAACACCATATATTTT. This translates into CAWRVYAGTGFSISGNTIYF.

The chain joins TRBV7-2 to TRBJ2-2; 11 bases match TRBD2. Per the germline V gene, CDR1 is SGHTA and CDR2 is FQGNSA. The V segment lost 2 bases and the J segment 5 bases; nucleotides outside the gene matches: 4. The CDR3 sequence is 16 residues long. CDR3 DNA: TGTGCCAGCAGCTTAATAGCGGGGGGGCGGACCGGGGAGCTGTTTTTT. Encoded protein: CASSLIAGGRTGELFF. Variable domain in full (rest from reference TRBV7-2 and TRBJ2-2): GAGVSQSPSNKVTEKGKDVELRCDPISGHTALYWYRQSLGQGLEFLIYFQGNSAPDKSGLPSDRFSAERTGGSVSTLTIQRTQQEDSAVYLCASSLIAGGRTGELFFGEGSRLTVL.

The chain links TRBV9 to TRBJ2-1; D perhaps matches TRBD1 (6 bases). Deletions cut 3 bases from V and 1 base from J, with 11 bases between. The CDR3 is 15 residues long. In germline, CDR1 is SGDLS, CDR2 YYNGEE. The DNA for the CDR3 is TGTGCCAGCAGCGCCGTAGGGGGTTCCTACAATGAGCAGTTCTTC. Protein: CASSAVGGSYNEQFF.

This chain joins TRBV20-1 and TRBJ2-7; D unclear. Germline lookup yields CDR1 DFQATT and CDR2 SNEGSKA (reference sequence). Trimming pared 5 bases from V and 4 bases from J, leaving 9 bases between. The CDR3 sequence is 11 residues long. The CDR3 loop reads CSAFQNYEQYF. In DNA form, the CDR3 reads TGCAGTGCTTTTCAGAATTACGAGCAGTACTTC.

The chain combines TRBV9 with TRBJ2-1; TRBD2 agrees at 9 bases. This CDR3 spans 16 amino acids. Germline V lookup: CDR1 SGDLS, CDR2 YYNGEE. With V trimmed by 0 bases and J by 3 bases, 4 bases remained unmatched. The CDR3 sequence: CASSVEGRGGYNEQFF. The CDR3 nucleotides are TGTGCCAGCAGCGTAGAAGGGCGGGGGGGCTACAATGAGCAGTTCTTC.

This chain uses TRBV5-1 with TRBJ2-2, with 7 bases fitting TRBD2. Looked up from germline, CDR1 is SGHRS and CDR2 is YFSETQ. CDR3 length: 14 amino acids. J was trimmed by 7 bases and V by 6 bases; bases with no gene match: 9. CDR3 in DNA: TGCGCCAGCACCGAAACTAGCGCTGGCGGGGAGCTGTTTTTT. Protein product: CASTETSAGGELFF.